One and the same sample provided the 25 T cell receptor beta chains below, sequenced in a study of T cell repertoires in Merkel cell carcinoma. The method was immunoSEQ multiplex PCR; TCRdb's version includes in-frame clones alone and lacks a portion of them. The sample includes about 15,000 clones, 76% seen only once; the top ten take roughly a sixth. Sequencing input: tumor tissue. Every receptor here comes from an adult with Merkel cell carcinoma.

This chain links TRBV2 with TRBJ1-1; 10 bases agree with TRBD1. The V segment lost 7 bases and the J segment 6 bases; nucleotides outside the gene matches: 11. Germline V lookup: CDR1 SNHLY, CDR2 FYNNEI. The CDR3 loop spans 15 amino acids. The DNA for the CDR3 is TGTGCCAGCACTGACAGGGGGCGGGTCGAGGCTGAAGCTTTCTTT. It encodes CASTDRGRVEAEAFF.

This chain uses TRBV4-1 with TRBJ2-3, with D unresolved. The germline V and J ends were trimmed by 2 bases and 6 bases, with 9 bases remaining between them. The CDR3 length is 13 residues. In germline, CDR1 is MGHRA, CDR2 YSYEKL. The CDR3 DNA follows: TGCGCCAGCAGCCAACCGGCGGCGGATACGCAGTATTTT. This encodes CASSQPAADTQYF.

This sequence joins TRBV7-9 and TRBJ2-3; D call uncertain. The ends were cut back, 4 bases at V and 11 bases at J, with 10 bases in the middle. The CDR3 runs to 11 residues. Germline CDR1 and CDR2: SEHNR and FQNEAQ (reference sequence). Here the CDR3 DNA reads TGTGCCAGCAGCTCCTTCGTGGGGCAGTATTTT. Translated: CASSSFVGQYF.

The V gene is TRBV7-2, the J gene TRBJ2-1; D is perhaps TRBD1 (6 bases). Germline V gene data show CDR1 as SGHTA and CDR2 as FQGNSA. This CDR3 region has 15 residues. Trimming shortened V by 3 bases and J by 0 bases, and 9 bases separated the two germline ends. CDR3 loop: CASSLTGNSYNEQFF. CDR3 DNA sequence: TGTGCCAGCAGCTTGACAGGAAACTCCTACAATGAGCAGTTCTTC.

CDR3 amino acids: CASSLRDSLNEKLFF. In DNA form, the CDR3 reads TGTGCCAGCAGCCTTAGGGACAGCTTAAATGAAAAACTGTTTTTT. The chain is built from TRBV7-6 and TRBJ1-4, with TRBD1 identical over 7 bases. This CDR3 has 15 amino acids. V was clipped by 5 bases and J by 5 bases; unmatched bases: 8. The germline V gene has CDR1 SGHVS and CDR2 FNYEAQ.

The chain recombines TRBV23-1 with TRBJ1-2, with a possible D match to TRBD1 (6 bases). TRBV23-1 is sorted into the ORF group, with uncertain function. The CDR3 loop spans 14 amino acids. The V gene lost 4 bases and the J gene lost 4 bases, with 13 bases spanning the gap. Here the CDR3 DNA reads TGCGCCAGCAGTCCCCAGGGGTCTGTCTATGGCTACACCTTC. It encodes CASSPQGSVYGYTF.

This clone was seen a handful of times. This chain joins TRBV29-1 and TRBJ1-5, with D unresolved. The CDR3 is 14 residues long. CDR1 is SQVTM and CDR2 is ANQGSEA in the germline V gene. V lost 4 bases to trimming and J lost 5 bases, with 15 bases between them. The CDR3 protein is CSVASSDPYQPQHF. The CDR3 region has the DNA TGCAGCGTTGCTTCGTCAGACCCTTATCAGCCCCAGCATTTT.

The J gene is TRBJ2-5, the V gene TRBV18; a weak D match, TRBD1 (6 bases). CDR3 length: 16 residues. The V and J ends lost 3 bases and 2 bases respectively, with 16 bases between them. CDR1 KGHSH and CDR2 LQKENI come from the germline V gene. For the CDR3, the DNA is TGTGCCAGCTCACCTAATTGGGGACAAACACAAGAGACCCAGTACTTC. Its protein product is CASSPNWGQTQETQYF.

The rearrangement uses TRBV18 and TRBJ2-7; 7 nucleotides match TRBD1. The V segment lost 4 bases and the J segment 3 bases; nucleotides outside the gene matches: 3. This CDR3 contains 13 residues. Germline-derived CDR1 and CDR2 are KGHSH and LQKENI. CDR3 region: CASSRGDSYEQYF. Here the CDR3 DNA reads TGTGCCAGCTCACGTGGGGACAGCTACGAGCAGTACTTC.

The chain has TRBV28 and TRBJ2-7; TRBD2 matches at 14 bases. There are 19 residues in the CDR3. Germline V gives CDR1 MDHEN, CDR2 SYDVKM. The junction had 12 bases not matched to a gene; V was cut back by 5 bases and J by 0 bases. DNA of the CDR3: TGTGCCAGCAGTGTCGACCCTGGACTAGCGGGGGGAAGCTCCTACGAGCAGTACTTC. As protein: CASSVDPGLAGGSSYEQYF.

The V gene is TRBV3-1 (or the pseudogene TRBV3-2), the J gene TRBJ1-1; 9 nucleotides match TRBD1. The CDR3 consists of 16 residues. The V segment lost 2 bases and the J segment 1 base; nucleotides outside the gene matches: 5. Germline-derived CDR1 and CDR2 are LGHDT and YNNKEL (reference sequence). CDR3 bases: TGTGCCAGCAGCCAATCCCCGGGACAGGGGAACACTGAAGCTTTCTTT. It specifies CASSQSPGQGNTEAFF.

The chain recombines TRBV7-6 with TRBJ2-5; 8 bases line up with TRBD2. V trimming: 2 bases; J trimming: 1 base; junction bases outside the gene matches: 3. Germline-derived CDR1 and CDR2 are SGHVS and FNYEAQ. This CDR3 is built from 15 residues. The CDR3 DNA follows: TGTGCCAGCAGCTTATCGGGGGGGCCCCAAGAGACCCAGTACTTC. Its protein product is CASSLSGGPQETQYF.

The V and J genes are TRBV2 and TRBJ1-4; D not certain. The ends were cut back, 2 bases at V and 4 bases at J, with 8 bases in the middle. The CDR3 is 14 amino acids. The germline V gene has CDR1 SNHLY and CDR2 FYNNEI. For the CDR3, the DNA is TGTGCCAGCAGTGAAAGGCAGGATAATGAAAAACTGTTTTTT. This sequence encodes CASSERQDNEKLFF. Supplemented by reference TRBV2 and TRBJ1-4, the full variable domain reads EPEVTQTPSHQVTQMGQEVILRCVPISNHLYFYWYRQILGQKVEFLVSFYNNEISEKSEIFDDQFSVERPDGSNFTLKIRSTKLEDSAMYFCASSERQDNEKLFFGSGTQLSVL.

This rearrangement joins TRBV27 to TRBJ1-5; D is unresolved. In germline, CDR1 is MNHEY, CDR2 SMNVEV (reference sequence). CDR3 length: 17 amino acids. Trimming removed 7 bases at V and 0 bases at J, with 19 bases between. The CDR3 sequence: CASNNNDTEDSNQPQHF. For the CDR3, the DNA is TGTGCCAGCAACAATAACGACACTGAAGATAGCAATCAGCCCCAGCATTTT.

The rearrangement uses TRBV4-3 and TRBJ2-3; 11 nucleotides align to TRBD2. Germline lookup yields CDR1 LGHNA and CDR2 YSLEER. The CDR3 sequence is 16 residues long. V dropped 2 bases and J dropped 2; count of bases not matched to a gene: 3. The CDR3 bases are TGCGCCAGCAGCCAATCACTAGCGGGGGTCACAGATACGCAGTATTTT. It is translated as CASSQSLAGVTDTQYF.

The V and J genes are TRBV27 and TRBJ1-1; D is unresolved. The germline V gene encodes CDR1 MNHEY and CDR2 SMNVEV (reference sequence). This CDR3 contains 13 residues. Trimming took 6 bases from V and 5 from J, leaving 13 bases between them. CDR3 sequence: CASRAYTGTEAFF. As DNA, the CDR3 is TGTGCCAGCAGGGCCTACACGGGGACTGAAGCTTTCTTT.

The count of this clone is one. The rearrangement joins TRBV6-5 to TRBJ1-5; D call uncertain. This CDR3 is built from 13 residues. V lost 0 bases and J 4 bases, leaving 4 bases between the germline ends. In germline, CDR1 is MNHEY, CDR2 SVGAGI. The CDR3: CASSYSINQPQHF. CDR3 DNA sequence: TGTGCCAGCAGTTACTCCATTAATCAGCCCCAGCATTTT.

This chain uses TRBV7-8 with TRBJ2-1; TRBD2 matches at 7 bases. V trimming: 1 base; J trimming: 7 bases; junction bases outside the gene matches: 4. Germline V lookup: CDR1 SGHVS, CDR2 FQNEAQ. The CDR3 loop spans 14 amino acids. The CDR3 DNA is TGTGCCAGCAGCTTAGGGACTAGGGGTAATGAGCAGTTCTTC. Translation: CASSLGTRGNEQFF.

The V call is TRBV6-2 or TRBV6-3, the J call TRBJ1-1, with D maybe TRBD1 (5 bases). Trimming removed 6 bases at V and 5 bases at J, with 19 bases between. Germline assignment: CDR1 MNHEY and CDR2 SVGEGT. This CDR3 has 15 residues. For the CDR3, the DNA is TGTGCCAGCAGCCTCGGGGCAGGATTGGGTACTGAAGCTTTCTTT. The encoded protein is CASSLGAGLGTEAFF.

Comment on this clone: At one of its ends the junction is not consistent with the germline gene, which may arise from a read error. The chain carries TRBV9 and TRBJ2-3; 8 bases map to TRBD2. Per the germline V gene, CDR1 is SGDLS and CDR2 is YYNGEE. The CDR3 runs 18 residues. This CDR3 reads CPSSLHTTGGQITDTQYF. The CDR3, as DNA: TGTCCCAGCAGCCTACACACGACGGGGGGGCAAATTACAGATACGCAGTATTTT.

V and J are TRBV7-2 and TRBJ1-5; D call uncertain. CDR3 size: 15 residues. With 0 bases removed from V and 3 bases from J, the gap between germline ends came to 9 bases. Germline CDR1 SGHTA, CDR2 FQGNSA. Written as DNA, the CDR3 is TGTGCCAGCAGCTTAGCGTCACAGAACAATCAGCCCCAGCATTTT. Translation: CASSLASQNNQPQHF.

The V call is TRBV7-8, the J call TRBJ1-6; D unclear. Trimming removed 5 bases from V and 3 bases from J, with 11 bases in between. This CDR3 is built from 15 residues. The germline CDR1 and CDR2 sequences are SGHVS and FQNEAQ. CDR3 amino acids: CASSQRTDYNSPLHF. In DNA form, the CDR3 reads TGTGCCAGCAGCCAAAGGACTGACTATAATTCACCCCTCCACTTT. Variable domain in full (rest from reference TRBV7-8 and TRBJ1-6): GAGVSQSPRYKVAKRGQDVALRCDPISGHVSLFWYQQALGQGPEFLTYFQNEAQLDKSGLPSDRFFAERPEGSVSTLKIQRTQQEDSAVYLCASSQRTDYNSPLHFGNGTRLTVT.

In DNA form, the CDR3 reads TGTGCCACCCGAGCGACGCGGGGGGGCCCCGGGGAGCTGTTTTTT. Translation: CATRATRGGPGELFF. This chain uses TRBV6-5 with TRBJ2-2, with 9 bases lining up with TRBD2. Germline V CDR1 and CDR2: MNHEY, SVGAGI. There are 15 residues in the CDR3. After removal of 10 bases from V and 6 bases from J, the junction contained 12 bases not matched to a gene.

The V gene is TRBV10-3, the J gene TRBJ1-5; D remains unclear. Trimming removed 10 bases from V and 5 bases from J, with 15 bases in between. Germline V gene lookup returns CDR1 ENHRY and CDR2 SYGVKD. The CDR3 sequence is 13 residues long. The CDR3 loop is CATHPNADQPQHF. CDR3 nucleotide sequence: TGTGCCACGCACCCGAATGCCGATCAGCCCCAGCATTTT.

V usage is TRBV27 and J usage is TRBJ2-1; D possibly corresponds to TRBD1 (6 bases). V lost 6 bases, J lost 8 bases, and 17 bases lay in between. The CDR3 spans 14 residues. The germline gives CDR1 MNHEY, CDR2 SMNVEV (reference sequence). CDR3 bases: TGTGCCAGCAGGGCCGGGACAATGTTGGATGAGCAGTTCTTC. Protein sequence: CASRAGTMLDEQFF.